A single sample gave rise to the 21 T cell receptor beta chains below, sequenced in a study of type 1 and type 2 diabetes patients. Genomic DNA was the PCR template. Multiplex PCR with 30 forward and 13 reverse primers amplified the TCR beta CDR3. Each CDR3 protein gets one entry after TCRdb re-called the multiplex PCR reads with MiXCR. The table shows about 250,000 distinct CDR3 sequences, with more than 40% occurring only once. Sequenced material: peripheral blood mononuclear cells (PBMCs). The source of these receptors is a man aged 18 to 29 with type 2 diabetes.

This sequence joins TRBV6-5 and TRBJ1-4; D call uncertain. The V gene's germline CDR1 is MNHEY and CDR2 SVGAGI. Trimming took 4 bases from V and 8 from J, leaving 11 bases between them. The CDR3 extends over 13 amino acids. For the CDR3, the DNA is TGTGCCAGCAGTTTGGGTCAAGGGGAAAAACTGTTTTTT. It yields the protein CASSLGQGEKLFF.

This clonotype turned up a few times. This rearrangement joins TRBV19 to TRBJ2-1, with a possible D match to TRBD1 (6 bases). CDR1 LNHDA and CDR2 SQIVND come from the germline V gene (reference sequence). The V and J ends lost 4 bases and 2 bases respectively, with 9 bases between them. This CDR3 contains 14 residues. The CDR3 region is CASSTRQAYNEQFF. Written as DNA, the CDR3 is TGTGCCAGTAGTACCCGACAGGCCTACAATGAGCAGTTCTTC.

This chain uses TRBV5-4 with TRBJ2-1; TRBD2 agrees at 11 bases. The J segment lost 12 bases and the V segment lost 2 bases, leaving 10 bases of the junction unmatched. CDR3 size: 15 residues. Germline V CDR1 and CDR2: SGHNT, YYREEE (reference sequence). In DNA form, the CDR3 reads TGTGCCAGCAGCTTCACTAGCGGGAGTAAGGATGGGCAGTTCTTC. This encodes CASSFTSGSKDGQFF.

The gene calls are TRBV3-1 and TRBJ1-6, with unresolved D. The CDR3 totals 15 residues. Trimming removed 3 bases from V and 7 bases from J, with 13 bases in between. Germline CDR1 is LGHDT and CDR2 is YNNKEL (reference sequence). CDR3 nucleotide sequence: TGTGCCAGCAGCCAGAATTTAGGCGAAAATTCACCCCTCCACTTT. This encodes CASSQNLGENSPLHF. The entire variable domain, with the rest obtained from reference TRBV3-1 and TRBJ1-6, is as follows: DTAVSQTPKYLVTQMGNDKSIKCEQNLGHDTMYWYKQDSKKFLKIMFSYNNKELIINETVPNRFSPKSPDKAHLNLHINSLELGDSAVYFCASSQNLGENSPLHFGNGTRLTVT.

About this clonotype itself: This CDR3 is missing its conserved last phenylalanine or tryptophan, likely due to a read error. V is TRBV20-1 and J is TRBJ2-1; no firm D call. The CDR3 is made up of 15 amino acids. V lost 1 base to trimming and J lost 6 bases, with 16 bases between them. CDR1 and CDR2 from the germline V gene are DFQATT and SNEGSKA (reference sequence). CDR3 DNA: TGCAGTGCTAGAGTTACCTCCAGGCGCCCCAATGAGCAGTTCCTC. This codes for CSARVTSRRPNEQFL.

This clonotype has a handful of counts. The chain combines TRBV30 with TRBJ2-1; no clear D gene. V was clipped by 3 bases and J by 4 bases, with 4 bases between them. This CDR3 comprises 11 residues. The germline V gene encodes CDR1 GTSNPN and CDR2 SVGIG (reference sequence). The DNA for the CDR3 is TGTGCCTGGAGGGAATACAATGAGCAGTTCTTC. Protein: CAWREYNEQFF. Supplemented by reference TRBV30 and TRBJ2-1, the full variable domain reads SQTIHQWPATLVQPVGSPLSLECTVEGTSNPNLYWYRQAAGRGLQLLFYSVGIGQISSEVPQNLSASRPQDRQFILSSKKLLLSDSGFYLCAWREYNEQFFGPGTRLTVL.

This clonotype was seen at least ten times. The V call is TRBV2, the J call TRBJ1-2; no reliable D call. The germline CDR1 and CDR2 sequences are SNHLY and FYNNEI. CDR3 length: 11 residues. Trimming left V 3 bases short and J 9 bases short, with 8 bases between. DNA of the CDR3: TGTGCCAGCAGTGAGGGAGTAAGCTACACCTTC. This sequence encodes CASSEGVSYTF.

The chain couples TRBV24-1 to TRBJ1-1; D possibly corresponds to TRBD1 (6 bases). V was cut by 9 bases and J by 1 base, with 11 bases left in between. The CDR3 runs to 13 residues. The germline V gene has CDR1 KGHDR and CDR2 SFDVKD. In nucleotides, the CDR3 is TGTGCCACCCAGTCACAGGGGAACACTGAAGCTTTCTTT. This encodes CATQSQGNTEAFF.

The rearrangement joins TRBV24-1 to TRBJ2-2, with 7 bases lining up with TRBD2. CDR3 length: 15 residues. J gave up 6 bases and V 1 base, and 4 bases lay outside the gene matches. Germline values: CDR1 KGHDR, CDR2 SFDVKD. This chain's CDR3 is CATSDLPAGAGELFF. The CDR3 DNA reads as TGTGCCACCAGTGATTTACCTGCGGGAGCCGGGGAGCTGTTTTTT.

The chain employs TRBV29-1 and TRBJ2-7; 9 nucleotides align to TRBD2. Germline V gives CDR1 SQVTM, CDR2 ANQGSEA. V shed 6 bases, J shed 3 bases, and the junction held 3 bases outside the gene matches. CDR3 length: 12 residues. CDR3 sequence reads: CSVTTSGYEQYF. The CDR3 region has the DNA TGCAGCGTAACGACTAGCGGCTACGAGCAGTACTTC.

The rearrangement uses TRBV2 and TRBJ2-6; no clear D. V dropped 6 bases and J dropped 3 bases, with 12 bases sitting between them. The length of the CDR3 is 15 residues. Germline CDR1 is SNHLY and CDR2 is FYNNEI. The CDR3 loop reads CASSRSRVGANVLTF. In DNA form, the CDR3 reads TGTGCCAGCAGCCGCAGCAGAGTTGGGGCCAACGTCCTGACTTTC.

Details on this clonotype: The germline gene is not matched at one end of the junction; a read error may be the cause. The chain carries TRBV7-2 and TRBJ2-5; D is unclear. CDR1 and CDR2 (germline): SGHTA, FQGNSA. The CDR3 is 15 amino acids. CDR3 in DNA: TGTGCCAGCAACTTAAACGGCCCAGCAGGATCGACCCAGTACTTC. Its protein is CASNLNGPAGSTQYF.

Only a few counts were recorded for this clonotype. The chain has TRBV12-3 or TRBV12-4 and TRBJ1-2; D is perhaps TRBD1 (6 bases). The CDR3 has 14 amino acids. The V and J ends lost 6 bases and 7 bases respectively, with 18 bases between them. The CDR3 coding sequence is TGTGCCAGCAGCCTTAACGGACAGTACTCTGGCTACACCTTC. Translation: CASSLNGQYSGYTF.

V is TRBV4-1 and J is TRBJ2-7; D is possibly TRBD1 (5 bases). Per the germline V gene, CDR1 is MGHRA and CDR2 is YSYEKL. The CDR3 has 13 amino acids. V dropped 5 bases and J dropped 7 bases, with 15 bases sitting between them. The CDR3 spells CASSEIRVGEQYF. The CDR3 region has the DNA TGCGCCAGCAGCGAGATCAGGGTTGGAGAGCAGTACTTC.

CDR3 sequence reads: CASSPLGMAGNTIYF. In DNA, the CDR3 is TGTGCCAGCAGTCCCTTAGGGATGGCTGGAAACACCATATATTTT. The rearrangement links TRBV12-3 or TRBV12-4 to TRBJ1-3; no clear D gene. The germline V and J ends were trimmed by 5 bases and 2 bases, with 13 bases remaining between them. The CDR3 loop spans 15 amino acids.

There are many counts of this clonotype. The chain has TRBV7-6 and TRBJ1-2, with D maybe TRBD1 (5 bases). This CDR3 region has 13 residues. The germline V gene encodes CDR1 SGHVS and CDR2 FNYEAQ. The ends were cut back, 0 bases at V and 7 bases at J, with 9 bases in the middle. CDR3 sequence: CASSLAGAGGYTF. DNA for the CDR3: TGTGCCAGCAGCTTAGCTGGGGCAGGTGGCTACACCTTC.

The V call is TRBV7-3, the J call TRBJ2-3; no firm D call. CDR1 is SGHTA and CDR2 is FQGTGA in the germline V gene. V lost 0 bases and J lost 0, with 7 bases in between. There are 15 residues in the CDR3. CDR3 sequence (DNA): TGTGCCAGCAGCTTAACGGCCGCTAGCACAGATACGCAGTATTTT. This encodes CASSLTAASTDTQYF.

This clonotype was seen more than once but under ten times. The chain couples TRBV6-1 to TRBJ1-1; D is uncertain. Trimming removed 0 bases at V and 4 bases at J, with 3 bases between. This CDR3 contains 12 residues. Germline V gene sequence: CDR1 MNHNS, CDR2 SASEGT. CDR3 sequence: CASSEAVTEAFF. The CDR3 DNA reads TGTGCCAGCAGTGAAGCGGTCACTGAAGCTTTCTTT.

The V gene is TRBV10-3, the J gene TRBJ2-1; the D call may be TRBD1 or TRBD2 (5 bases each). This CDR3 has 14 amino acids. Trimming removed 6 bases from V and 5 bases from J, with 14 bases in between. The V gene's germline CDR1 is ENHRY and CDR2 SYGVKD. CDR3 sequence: CAIRGDYPNNEQFF. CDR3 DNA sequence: TGTGCCATCAGGGGGGATTACCCCAACAATGAGCAGTTCTTC.

The CDR3 DNA follows: TGCAGCGGTGGGGACAGCTTTAACTATGGCTACACCTTC. Translating it yields CSGGDSFNYGYTF. The chain has TRBV29-1 and TRBJ1-2; TRBD1 aligns across 7 bases. This CDR3 is 13 amino acids long. Germline lookup yields CDR1 SQVTM and CDR2 ANQGSEA. Trimming cost V 7 bases and J 1 base; bases outside gene matches: 6.

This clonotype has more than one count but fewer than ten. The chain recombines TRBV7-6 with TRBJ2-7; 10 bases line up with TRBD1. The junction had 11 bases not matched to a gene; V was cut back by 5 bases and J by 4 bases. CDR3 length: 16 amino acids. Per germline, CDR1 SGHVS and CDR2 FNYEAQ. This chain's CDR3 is CASSPTGDRGLYEQYF. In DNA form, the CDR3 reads TGTGCCAGCAGCCCGACAGGAGACAGGGGGCTGTACGAGCAGTACTTC.